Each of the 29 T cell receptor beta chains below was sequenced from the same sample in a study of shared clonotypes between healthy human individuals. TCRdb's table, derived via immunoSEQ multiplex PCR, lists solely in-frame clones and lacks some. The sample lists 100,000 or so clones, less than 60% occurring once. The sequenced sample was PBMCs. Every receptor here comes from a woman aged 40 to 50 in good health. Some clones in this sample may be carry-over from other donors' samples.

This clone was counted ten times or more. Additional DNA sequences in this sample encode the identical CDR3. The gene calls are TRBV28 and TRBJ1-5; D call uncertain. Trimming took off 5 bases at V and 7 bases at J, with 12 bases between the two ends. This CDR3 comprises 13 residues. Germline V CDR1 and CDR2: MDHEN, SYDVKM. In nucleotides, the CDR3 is TGTGCCAGCAGTGACCCTGGTCAACAGCCCCAGCATTTT. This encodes CASSDPGQQPQHF.

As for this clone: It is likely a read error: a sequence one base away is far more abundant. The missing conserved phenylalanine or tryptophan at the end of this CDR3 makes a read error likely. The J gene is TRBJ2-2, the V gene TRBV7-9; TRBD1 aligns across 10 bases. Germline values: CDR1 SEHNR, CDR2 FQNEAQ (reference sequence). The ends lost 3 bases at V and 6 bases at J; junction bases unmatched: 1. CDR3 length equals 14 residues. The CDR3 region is CASSLGTGAGELFY. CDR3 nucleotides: TGTGCCAGCAGCTTGGGGACAGGGGCCGGGGAGCTGTTTTAT.

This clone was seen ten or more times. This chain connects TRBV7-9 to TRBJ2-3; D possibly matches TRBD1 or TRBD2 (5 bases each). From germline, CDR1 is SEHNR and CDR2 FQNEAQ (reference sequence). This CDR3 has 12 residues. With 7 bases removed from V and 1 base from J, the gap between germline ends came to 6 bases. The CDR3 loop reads CASMGGTDTQYF. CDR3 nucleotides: TGTGCCAGCATGGGGGGCACAGATACGCAGTATTTT.

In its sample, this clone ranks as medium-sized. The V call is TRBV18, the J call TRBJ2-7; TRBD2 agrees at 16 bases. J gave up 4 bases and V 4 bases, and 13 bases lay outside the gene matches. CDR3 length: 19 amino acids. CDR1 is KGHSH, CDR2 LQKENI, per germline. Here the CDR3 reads CASSLGLAGGPGHLYEQYF. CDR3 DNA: TGTGCCAGCTCACTGGGACTAGCGGGAGGGCCTGGGCACCTTTACGAGCAGTACTTC.

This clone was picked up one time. The CDR3 region has the DNA TGTGCCAGCAGTACCCAAGGGGGCTACAGAGAGACCCAGTACTTC. Residues: CASSTQGGYRETQYF. V usage is TRBV25-1 and J usage is TRBJ2-5, with TRBD1 matching 7 bases. From germline, CDR1 is MGHDK and CDR2 SYGVNS. V was clipped by 5 bases and J by 4 bases; unmatched bases: 10. The CDR3 loop spans 15 amino acids.

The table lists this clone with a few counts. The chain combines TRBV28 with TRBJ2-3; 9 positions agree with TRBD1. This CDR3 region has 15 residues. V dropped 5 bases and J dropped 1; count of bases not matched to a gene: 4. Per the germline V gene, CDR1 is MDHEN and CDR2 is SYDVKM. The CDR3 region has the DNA TGTGCCAGCAGTACTGGGACAGGGCGCACAGATACGCAGTATTTT. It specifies CASSTGTGRTDTQYF. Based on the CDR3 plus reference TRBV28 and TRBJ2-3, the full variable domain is DVKVTQSSRYLVKRTGEKVFLECVQDMDHENMFWYRQDPGLGLRLIYFSYDVKMKEKGDIPEGYSVSREKKERFSLILESASTNQTSMYLCASSTGTGRTDTQYFGPGTRLTVL.

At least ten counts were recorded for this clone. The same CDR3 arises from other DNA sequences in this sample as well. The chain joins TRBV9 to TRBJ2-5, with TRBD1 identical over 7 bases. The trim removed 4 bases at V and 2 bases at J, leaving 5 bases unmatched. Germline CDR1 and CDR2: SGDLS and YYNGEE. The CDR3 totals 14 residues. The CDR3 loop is CASSPQGIQETQYF. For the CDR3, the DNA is TGTGCCAGCAGCCCACAGGGGATACAAGAGACCCAGTACTTC.

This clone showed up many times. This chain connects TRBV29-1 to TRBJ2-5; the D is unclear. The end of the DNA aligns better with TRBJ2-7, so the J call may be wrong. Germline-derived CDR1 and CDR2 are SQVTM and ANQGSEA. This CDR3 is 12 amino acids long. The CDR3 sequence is CSVEDLLHEQYF. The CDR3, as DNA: TGCAGCGTTGAAGATCTTCTCCACGAGCAGTACTTC.

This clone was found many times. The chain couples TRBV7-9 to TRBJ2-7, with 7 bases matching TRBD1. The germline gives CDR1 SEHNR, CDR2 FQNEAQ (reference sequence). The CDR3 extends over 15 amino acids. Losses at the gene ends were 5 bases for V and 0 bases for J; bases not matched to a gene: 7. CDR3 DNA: TGTGCCAGCAGCGAGAGGACAGGAAGCTCCTACGAGCAGTACTTC. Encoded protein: CASSERTGSSYEQYF.

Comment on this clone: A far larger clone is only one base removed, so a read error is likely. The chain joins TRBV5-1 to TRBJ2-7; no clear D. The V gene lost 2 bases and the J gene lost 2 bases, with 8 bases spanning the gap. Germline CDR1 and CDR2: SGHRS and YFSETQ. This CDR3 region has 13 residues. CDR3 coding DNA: TGCGCCAGCAGCTTATCCACGCCCTACGAGCAGTACTTC. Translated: CASSLSTPYEQYF.

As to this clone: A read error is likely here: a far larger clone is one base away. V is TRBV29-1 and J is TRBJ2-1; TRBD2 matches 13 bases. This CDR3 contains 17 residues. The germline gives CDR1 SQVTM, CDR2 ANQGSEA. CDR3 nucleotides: TGCAGCGTTGAAGATGGGGGACTAGCGGGAATCTCTAATGGGCAGTTCTTC. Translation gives CSVEDGGLAGISNGQFF.

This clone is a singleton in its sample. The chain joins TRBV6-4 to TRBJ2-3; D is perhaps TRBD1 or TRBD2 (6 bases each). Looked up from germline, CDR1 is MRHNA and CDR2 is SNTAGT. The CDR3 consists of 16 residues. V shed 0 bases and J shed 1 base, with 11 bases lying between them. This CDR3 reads CASSDSGGKGTDTQYF. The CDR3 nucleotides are TGTGCCAGCAGTGACTCAGGGGGGAAAGGCACAGATACGCAGTATTTT.

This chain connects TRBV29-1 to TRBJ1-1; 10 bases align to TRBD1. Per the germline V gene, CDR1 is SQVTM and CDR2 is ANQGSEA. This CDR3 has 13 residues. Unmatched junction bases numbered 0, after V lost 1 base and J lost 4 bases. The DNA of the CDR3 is TGCAGCGTTGAAGGGACAGGGGGCACTGAAGCTTTCTTT. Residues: CSVEGTGGTEAFF. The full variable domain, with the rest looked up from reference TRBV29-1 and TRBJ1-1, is SAVISQKPSRDICQRGTSLTIQCQVDSQVTMMFWYRQQPGQSLTLIATANQGSEATYESGFVIDKFPISRPNLTFSTLTVSNMSPEDSSIYLCSVEGTGGTEAFFGQGTRLTVV.

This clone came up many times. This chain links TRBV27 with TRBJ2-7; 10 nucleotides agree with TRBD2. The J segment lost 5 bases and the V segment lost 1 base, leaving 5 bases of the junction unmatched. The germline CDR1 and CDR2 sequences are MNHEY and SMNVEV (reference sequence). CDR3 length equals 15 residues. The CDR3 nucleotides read TGTGCCAGCAGTTTATTACCACTAGCGGGGAACGAGCAGTACTTC. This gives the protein CASSLLPLAGNEQYF.

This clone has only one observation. The CDR3 sequence is CASSLSGAGTEAFF. The CDR3 region has the DNA TGCGCCAGCAGCTTATCAGGAGCGGGAACTGAAGCTTTCTTT. This rearrangement joins TRBV5-1 to TRBJ1-1; D not resolved. The length of the CDR3 is 14 residues. V dropped 2 bases and J dropped 5 bases, with 13 bases sitting between them. The germline gives CDR1 SGHRS, CDR2 YFSETQ.

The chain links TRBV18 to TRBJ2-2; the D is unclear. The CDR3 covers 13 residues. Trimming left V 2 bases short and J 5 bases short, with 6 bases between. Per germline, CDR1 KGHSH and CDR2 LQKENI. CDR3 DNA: TGTGCCAGCTCACCATGGGAAACCGGGGAGCTGTTTTTT. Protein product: CASSPWETGELFF.

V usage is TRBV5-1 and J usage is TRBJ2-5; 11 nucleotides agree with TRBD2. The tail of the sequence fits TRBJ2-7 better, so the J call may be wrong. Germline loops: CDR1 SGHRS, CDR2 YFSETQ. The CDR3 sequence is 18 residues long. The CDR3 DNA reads TGCGCCAGCAGCTTGGTGGCTAGCGGGAGGACCACTCCTTACGAGCAGTACTTC. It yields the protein CASSLVASGRTTPYEQYF.

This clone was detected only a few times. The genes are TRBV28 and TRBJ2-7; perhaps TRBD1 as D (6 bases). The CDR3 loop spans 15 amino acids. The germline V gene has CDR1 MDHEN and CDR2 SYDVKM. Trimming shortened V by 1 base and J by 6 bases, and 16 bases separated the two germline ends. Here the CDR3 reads CASSLSDTGSSEQYF. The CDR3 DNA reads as TGTGCCAGCAGTTTATCGGATACAGGGTCAAGCGAGCAGTACTTC.

This chain's CDR3 is CASSSGQVYEQYF. As DNA, the CDR3 is TGTGCCAGCAGCTCGGGCCAGGTCTACGAGCAGTACTTC. V is TRBV7-6 and J is TRBJ2-7; D not resolved. Germline V CDR1 and CDR2: SGHVS, FNYEAQ. The CDR3 is 13 amino acids. Between the trimmed V and J ends, which lost 4 bases and 3 bases, there was a span of 10 bases.

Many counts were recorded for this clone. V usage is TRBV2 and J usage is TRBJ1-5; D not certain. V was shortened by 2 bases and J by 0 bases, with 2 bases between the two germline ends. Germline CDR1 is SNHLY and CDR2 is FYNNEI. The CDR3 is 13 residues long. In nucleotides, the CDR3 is TGTGCCAGCAGTGAATTTAGCAATCAGCCCCAGCATTTT. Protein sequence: CASSEFSNQPQHF. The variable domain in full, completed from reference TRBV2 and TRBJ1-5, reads EPEVTQTPSHQVTQMGQEVILRCVPISNHLYFYWYRQILGQKVEFLVSFYNNEISEKSEIFDDQFSVERPDGSNFTLKIRSTKLEDSAMYFCASSEFSNQPQHFGDGTRLSIL.

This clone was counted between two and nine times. The CDR3 nucleotides read TGTGCCAGCAGTTGGGACACCTCCTACGAGCAGTACTTC. Protein sequence: CASSWDTSYEQYF. The rearrangement links TRBV6-5 to TRBJ2-7, with D possibly TRBD1 on 6 matching bases. Trimming pared 4 bases from V and 0 bases from J, leaving 7 bases between. The CDR3 is 13 residues long. Germline V gives CDR1 MNHEY, CDR2 SVGAGI.

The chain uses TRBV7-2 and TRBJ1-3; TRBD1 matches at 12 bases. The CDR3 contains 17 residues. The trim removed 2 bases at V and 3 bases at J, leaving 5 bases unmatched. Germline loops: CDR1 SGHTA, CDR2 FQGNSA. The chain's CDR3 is CASSLFGTGGGGNTIYF. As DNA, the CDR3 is TGTGCCAGCAGCTTATTCGGGACAGGGGGCGGTGGAAACACCATATATTTT.

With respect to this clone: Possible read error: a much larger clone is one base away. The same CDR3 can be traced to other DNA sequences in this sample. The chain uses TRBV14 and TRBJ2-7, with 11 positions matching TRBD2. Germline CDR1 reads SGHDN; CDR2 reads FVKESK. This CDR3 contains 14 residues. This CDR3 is CASTLAGGTSEQYF. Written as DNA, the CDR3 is TGTGCCAGCACCCTAGCGGGAGGTACTTCCGAGCAGTACTTT.

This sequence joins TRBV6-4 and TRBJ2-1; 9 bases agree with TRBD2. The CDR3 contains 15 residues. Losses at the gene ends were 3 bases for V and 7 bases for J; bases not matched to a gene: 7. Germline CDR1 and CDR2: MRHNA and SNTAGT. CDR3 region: CASSEVSGSGNEQFF. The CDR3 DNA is TGTGCCAGCAGTGAGGTTAGCGGGAGTGGAAATGAGCAGTTCTTC.

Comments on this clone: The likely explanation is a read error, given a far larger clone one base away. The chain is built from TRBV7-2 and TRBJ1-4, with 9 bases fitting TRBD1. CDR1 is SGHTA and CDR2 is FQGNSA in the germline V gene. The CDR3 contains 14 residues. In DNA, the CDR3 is TGTGCCGGCAGCATACAGGGGGCAGGGGAAAAACTGTTTTTT. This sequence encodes CAGSIQGAGEKLFF.

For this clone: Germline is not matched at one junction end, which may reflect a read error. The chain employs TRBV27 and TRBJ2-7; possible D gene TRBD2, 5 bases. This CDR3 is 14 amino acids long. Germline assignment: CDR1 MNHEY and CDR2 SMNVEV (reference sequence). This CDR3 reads CASSYGLGRYEQCF. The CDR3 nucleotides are TGTGCCAGCAGTTATGGACTGGGTAGATACGAGCAATGCTTC.

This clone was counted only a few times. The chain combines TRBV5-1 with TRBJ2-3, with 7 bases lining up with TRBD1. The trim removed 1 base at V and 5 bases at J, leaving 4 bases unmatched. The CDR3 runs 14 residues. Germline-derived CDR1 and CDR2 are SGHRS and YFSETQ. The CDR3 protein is CASSLRGGRDTQYF. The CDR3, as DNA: TGCGCCAGCAGCTTGAGAGGGGGCAGAGATACGCAGTATTTT.

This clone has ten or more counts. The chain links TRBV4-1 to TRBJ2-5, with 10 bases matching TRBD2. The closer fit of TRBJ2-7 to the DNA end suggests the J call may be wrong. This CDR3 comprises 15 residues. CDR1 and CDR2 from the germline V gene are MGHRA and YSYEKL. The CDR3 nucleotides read TGCGCCAGCAGCCAAGATGGGCTAGCGGGAGACGAGCAGTACTTC. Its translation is CASSQDGLAGDEQYF.

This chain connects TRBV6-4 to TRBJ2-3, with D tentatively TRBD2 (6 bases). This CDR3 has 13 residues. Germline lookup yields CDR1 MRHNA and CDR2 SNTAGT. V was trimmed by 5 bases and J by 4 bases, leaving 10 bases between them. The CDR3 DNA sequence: TGTGCCAGCAGTCGTCGGGAGTCAGATACGCAGTATTTT. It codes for CASSRRESDTQYF.